A selection of T cell receptor beta chains follows, all from one sample in a study of blood T cell repertoires in COVID-19. Sequencing used immunoSEQ multiplex PCR; TCRdb keeps in-frame clones, though not all of them. The sample includes 150,000 to 200,000 clones, 70% to 90% of them seen just once. The sample consisted of peripheral blood. Receptor source: a man aged 18 to 29 who had recovered from COVID-19. CDR3s include the opening cysteine and the closing phenylalanine or tryptophan. D genes are given only for firm matches. A row's size may be missing; if present it is once, few, many or a size class.

v_gene: TRBV15
j_gene: TRBJ1-4
abundance: -
d_gene: TRBD1
len: 13
CDR3nt: TGTGCCACCAGCGGGCCGACAGGGGAAAAACTGTTTTTT
CDR3aa: CATSGPTGEKLFF

v_gene: TRBV10-2
j_gene: TRBJ1-2
abundance: -
d_gene: -
len: 15
CDR3nt: TGCGCCAGCACTAGGGGTTTACAGGGATCCTATGGCTACACCTTC
CDR3aa: CASTRGLQGSYGYTF

v_gene: TRBV7-9
j_gene: TRBJ2-1
abundance: -
d_gene: -
len: 19
CDR3nt: TGTGCCAGCAGCCTCCCCCTAGCGCGACTCCCTCCCGTTCACAATGAGCAGTTCTTC
CDR3aa: CASSLPLARLPPVHNEQFF

v_gene: TRBV3-1/TRBV3-2
j_gene: TRBJ2-4
abundance: -
d_gene: TRBD2
len: 14
CDR3nt: TGTGCCAGCAGCACAGCGGGAGCTGGAAACATTCAGTACTTC
CDR3aa: CASSTAGAGNIQYF

v_gene: TRBV4-3
j_gene: TRBJ2-1
abundance: once
d_gene: -
len: 14
CDR3nt: TGCGCCAGCAGCCAAGCCGGGGTCTACAATGAGCAGTTCTTC
CDR3aa: CASSQAGVYNEQFF

v_gene: TRBV12-3/TRBV12-4
j_gene: TRBJ1-1
abundance: -
d_gene: TRBD1
len: 12
CDR3nt: TGTGCCAGCAGTTGGGGGACAGGGGAGGCTTTCTTT
CDR3aa: CASSWGTGEAFF

v_gene: TRBV6-5
j_gene: TRBJ2-2
abundance: few
d_gene: -
len: 14
CDR3nt: TGTGCCAGCAGTTACAACTGGAACACCGGGGAGCTGTTTTTT
CDR3aa: CASSYNWNTGELFF

v_gene: TRBV27
j_gene: TRBJ1-6
abundance: -
d_gene: -
len: 15
CDR3nt: TGTACCAGCAGCTTAACGGGACCCGGGAGGATGGCCCTCCACTTT
CDR3aa: CTSSLTGPGRMALHF

v_gene: TRBV28
j_gene: TRBJ1-5
abundance: -
d_gene: -
len: 13
CDR3nt: TGTGCCAGCAGGCCCAGGGTTAATCAGCCCCAGCATTTT
CDR3aa: CASRPRVNQPQHF

v_gene: TRBV12-5
j_gene: TRBJ2-1
abundance: -
d_gene: TRBD2
len: 15
CDR3nt: TGTGCTAGTGGTCCCAGCGGGATTTACCACAATGAGCAGTTCTTC
CDR3aa: CASGPSGIYHNEQFF

v_gene: TRBV5-5
j_gene: TRBJ1-2
abundance: -
d_gene: -
len: 13
CDR3nt: TGTGCCAGCAGCTTCTCCGATAGCTATGGCTACACCTTC
CDR3aa: CASSFSDSYGYTF

v_gene: TRBV5-1
j_gene: TRBJ1-2
abundance: -
d_gene: TRBD1
len: 13
CDR3nt: TGCGCCAGCAGCTTGGGACAGGGCAGCGGCTACACCTTC
CDR3aa: CASSLGQGSGYTF

v_gene: TRBV7-2
j_gene: TRBJ2-1
abundance: -
d_gene: TRBD1
len: 13
CDR3nt: TGTGCCATCGCGGACAGGGCCTACAATGAGCAGTTCTTC
CDR3aa: CAIADRAYNEQFF

v_gene: TRBV7-9
j_gene: TRBJ2-5
abundance: -
d_gene: -
len: 11
CDR3nt: TGTGCCAGCAGCTCGGGAGAGACCCAGTACTTC
CDR3aa: CASSSGETQYF

v_gene: TRBV2
j_gene: TRBJ1-6
abundance: -
d_gene: -
len: 15
CDR3nt: TGTGCCAGCAGAATGACAGGTCAAACCCCTTCACCCCTCCACTTT
CDR3aa: CASRMTGQTPSPLHF

v_gene: TRBV27
j_gene: TRBJ1-5
abundance: -
d_gene: -
len: 13
CDR3nt: TGTGCCAGCAGTTTCTACAGAGATCAGCCCCAGCATTTT
CDR3aa: CASSFYRDQPQHF

v_gene: TRBV5-4
j_gene: TRBJ2-1
abundance: -
d_gene: TRBD2
len: 15
CDR3nt: TGTGCCAGCAGTAGTTCTAGCGGAGCCTACAATGAGCAGTTCTTC
CDR3aa: CASSSSSGAYNEQFF

v_gene: TRBV7-6
j_gene: TRBJ2-5
abundance: -
d_gene: TRBD2
len: 16
CDR3nt: TGTGCCAGCAGCCCCCAGGTAGCGGGGCTCAAAGAGACCCAGTACTTC
CDR3aa: CASSPQVAGLKETQYF

v_gene: TRBV7-2
j_gene: TRBJ2-7
abundance: -
d_gene: TRBD2
len: 14
CDR3nt: TGTGCCAGCAGCCCCCCTAGCGGGAGTTACGAGCAGTACTTC
CDR3aa: CASSPPSGSYEQYF

v_gene: TRBV21-1
j_gene: TRBJ2-5
abundance: -
d_gene: -
len: 24
CDR3nt: TGTGCCAGCAGCAAAGCGCTTGATTTGTATTCTACGGGAAGTAAGACAGGAACTCAAGAGACCCAGTACTTC
CDR3aa: CASSKALDLYSTGSKTGTQETQYF

v_gene: TRBV28
j_gene: TRBJ1-1
abundance: few
d_gene: -
len: 11
CDR3nt: TGTGCCAGCAGGCTCCTAACTGAAGCTTTCTTT
CDR3aa: CASRLLTEAFF

v_gene: TRBV14
j_gene: TRBJ2-1
abundance: -
d_gene: TRBD1
len: 15
CDR3nt: TGTGCCAGCAGCCGAACTCTCCGGGACAGTCATGAGCAGTTCTTC
CDR3aa: CASSRTLRDSHEQFF

v_gene: TRBV14
j_gene: TRBJ2-7
abundance: -
d_gene: TRBD1
len: 16
CDR3nt: TGTGCCAGCAGCCACCCACCGGGACAGGGGGCCTACGAGCAGTACTTC
CDR3aa: CASSHPPGQGAYEQYF

v_gene: TRBV5-6
j_gene: TRBJ2-1
abundance: -
d_gene: -
len: 16
CDR3nt: TGTGCCAGCAGCTTGGGACAGTCAGTCTCCTACAATGAGCAGTTCTTC
CDR3aa: CASSLGQSVSYNEQFF

v_gene: TRBV30
j_gene: TRBJ1-2
abundance: -
d_gene: TRBD1
len: 13
CDR3nt: TGTGCCTGGTGGCGGGACAGGGGGCGTGGCTACACCTTC
CDR3aa: CAWWRDRGRGYTF

v_gene: TRBV28
j_gene: TRBJ1-1
abundance: -
d_gene: -
len: 14
CDR3nt: TGTGCCAGCAGTTTAACGACCGCTTCAGGTGAAGCTTTCTTT
CDR3aa: CASSLTTASGEAFF

v_gene: TRBV14
j_gene: TRBJ2-3
abundance: once
d_gene: TRBD2
len: 14
CDR3nt: TGTGCCAGCAGCCAAGTGCGGGAGAGTGATACGCAGTATTTT
CDR3aa: CASSQVRESDTQYF

v_gene: TRBV7-2
j_gene: TRBJ1-1
abundance: -
d_gene: -
len: 11
CDR3nt: TGTGCCAGCAGCCTCCCCGGGGTAGCTTTCTTT
CDR3aa: CASSLPGVAFF

v_gene: TRBV6-6
j_gene: TRBJ1-6
abundance: -
d_gene: -
len: 14
CDR3nt: TGTGCCAGCAGTTACCGGACTGATAATTCACCCCTCCACTTT
CDR3aa: CASSYRTDNSPLHF

v_gene: TRBV5-1
j_gene: TRBJ1-1
abundance: -
d_gene: -
len: 14
CDR3nt: TGCGCCAGCAGCTCCGACGGGGGGAACACTGAAGCTTTCTTT
CDR3aa: CASSSDGGNTEAFF

v_gene: TRBV11-2
j_gene: TRBJ2-1
abundance: -
d_gene: TRBD1
len: 16
CDR3nt: TGTGCCAGCAGCAATAAAGACAGGGGGCCCTACAATGAGCAGTTCTTC
CDR3aa: CASSNKDRGPYNEQFF

v_gene: TRBV4-2
j_gene: TRBJ2-2
abundance: -
d_gene: TRBD1
len: 16
CDR3nt: TGTGCCAGCAGCCGGTCAGGGGGCAGTGGCACCGGGGAGCTGTTTTTT
CDR3aa: CASSRSGGSGTGELFF

v_gene: TRBV29-1
j_gene: TRBJ2-1
abundance: -
d_gene: -
len: 11
CDR3nt: TGCAGCGTTCCAGCCGGGAATGAGCAGTTCTTC
CDR3aa: CSVPAGNEQFF

v_gene: TRBV5-1
j_gene: TRBJ1-1
abundance: -
d_gene: -
len: 15
CDR3nt: TGCGCCAGCAGCTCCCCGGAGTCTCGGAAAACTGAAGCTTTCTTT
CDR3aa: CASSSPESRKTEAFF

v_gene: TRBV5-1
j_gene: TRBJ1-1
abundance: -
d_gene: TRBD1
len: 16
CDR3nt: TGCGCCAGCAGCAGGACAGGGGTACGAGGGAGCACTGAAGCTTTCTTT
CDR3aa: CASSRTGVRGSTEAFF

v_gene: TRBV10-3
j_gene: TRBJ2-1
abundance: -
d_gene: TRBD2
len: 13
CDR3nt: TGTGCCATCGGGACTAGCGCGGGAAATGAGCAGTTCTTC
CDR3aa: CAIGTSAGNEQFF

v_gene: TRBV11-2
j_gene: TRBJ1-4
abundance: -
d_gene: -
len: 14
CDR3nt: TGTGCCAGCAGCTCAGACAGGATTAATGAAAAACTGTTTTTT
CDR3aa: CASSSDRINEKLFF